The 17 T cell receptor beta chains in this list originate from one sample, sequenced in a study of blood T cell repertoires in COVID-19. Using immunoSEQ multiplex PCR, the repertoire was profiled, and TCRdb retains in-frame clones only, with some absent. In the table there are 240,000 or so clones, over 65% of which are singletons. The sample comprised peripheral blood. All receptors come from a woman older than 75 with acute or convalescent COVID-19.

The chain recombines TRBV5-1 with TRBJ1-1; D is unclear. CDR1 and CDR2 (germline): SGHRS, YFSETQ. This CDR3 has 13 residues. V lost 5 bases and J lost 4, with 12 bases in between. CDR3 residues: CASSALRSTEAFF. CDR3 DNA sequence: TGCGCCAGCAGTGCCCTAAGGAGCACTGAAGCTTTCTTT.

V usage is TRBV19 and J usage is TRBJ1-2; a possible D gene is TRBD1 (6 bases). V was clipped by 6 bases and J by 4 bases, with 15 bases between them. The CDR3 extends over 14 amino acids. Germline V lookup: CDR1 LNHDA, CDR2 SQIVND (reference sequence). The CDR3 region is CASSQNRVTYGYTF. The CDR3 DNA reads TGTGCCAGTAGCCAGAACAGGGTTACCTATGGCTACACCTTC. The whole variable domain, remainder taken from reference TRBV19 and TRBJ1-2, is DGGITQSPKYLFRKEGQNVTLSCEQNLNHDAMYWYRQDPGQGLRLIYYSQIVNDFQKGDIAEGYSVSREKKESFPLTVTSAQKNPTAFYLCASSQNRVTYGYTFGSGTRLTVV.

The CDR3 DNA reads as TGTGCCTGGAGCCCTCGCTTGGGAGGCACAGATACGCAGTATTTT. This encodes CAWSPRLGGTDTQYF. The chain couples TRBV30 to TRBJ2-3; D is possibly TRBD2 (5 bases). Trimming took off 3 bases at V and 1 base at J, with 14 bases between the two ends. This CDR3 has 15 residues. Germline CDR1 and CDR2: GTSNPN and SVGIG (reference sequence).

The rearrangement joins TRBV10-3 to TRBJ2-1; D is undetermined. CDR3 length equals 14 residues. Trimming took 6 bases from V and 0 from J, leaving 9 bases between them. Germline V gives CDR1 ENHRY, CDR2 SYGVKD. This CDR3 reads CAIRTNLSYNEQFF. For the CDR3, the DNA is TGTGCCATCAGAACAAACCTCTCCTACAATGAGCAGTTCTTC.

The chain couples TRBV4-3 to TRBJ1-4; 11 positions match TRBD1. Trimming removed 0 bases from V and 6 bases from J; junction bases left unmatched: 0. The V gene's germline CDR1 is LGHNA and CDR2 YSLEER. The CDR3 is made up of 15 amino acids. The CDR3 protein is CASSQEGQGDEKLFF. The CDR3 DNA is TGCGCCAGCAGCCAAGAGGGACAGGGGGATGAAAAACTGTTTTTT.

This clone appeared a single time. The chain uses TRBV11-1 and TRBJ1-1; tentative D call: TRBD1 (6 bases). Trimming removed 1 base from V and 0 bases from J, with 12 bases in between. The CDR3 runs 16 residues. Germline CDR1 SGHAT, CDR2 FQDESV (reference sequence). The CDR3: CASSLGQARLNTEAFF. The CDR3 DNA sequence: TGTGCCAGCAGCTTAGGACAGGCTCGTTTGAACACTGAAGCTTTCTTT. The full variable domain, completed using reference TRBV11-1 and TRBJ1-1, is EAEVAQSPRYKITEKSQAVAFWCDPISGHATLYWYRQILGQGPELLVQFQDESVVDDSQLPKDRFSAERLKGVDSTLKIQPAELGDSAMYLCASSLGQARLNTEAFFGQGTRLTVV.

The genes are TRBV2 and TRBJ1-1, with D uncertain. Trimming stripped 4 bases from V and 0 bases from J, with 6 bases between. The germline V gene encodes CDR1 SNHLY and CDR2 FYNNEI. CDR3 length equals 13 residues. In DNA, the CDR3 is TGTGCCAGCAGTGTTCAGGTGAACACTGAAGCTTTCTTT. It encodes CASSVQVNTEAFF.

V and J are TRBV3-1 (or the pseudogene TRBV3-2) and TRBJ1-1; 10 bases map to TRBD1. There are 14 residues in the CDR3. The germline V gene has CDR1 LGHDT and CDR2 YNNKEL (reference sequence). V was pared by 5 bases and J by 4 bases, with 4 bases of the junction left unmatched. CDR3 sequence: CASSNWDRGTEAFF. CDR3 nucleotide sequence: TGTGCCAGCAGCAATTGGGACAGGGGCACTGAAGCTTTCTTT.

CDR3 protein: CASSAHRDSWGRGTEAFF. Here the CDR3 DNA reads TGTGCCAGCAGTGCTCACCGGGACTCCTGGGGACGCGGCACTGAAGCTTTCTTT. The gene calls are TRBV27 and TRBJ1-1; maybe TRBD1 (5 bases). The CDR3 contains 18 residues. Trimming took off 5 bases at V and 4 bases at J, with 26 bases between the two ends. Germline V gene lookup returns CDR1 MNHEY and CDR2 SMNVEV (reference sequence).

CDR3 region: CASTLTGLEGEKLFF. The CDR3 DNA reads as TGCGCCAGCACCCTTACAGGGCTAGAAGGGGAAAAACTGTTTTTT. V gene TRBV5-1 combines with J gene TRBJ1-4; the D gene is possibly TRBD1 (6 bases). The germline V and J ends were trimmed by 6 bases and 8 bases, with 20 bases remaining between them. Germline V lookup: CDR1 SGHRS, CDR2 YFSETQ. This CDR3 is built from 15 residues.

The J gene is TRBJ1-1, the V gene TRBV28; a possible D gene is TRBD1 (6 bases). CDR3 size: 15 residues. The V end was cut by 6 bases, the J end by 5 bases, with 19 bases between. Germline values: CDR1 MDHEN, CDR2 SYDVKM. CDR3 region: CASSSSQGMRTEAFF. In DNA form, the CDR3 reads TGTGCCAGCAGCTCCTCCCAGGGGATGAGGACTGAAGCTTTCTTT.

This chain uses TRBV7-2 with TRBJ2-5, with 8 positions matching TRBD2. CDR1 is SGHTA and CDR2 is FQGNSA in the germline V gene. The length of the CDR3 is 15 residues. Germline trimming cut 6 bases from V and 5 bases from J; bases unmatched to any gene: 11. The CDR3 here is CASSPAGGGVETQYF. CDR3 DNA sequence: TGTGCCAGCAGTCCCGCGGGGGGCGGAGTGGAGACCCAGTACTTC.

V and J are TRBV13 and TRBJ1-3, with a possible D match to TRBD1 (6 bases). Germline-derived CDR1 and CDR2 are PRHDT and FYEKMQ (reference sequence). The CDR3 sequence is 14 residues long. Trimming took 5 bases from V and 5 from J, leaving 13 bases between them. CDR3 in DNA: TGTGCCAGCAGCGTGGACAGACGGAGAAACACCATATATTTT. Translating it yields CASSVDRRRNTIYF. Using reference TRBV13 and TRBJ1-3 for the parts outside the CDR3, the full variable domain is AAGVIQSPRHLIKEKRETATLKCYPIPRHDTVYWYQQGPGQDPQFLISFYEKMQSDKGSIPDRFSAQQFSDYHSELNMSSLELGDSALYFCASSVDRRRNTIYFGEGSWLTVV.

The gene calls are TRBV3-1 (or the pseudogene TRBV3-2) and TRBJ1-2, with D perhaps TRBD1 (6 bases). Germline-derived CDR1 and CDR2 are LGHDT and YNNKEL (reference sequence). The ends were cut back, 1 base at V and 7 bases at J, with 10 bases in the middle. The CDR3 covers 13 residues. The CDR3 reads CASSQVSGAGYTF. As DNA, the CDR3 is TGTGCCAGCAGCCAAGTCTCAGGGGCTGGCTACACCTTC.

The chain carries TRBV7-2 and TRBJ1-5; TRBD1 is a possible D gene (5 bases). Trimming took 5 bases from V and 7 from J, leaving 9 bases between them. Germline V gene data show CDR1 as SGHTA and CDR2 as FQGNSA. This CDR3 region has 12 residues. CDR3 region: CASSPGFQPQHF. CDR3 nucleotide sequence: TGTGCCAGCAGCCCAGGGTTCCAGCCCCAGCATTTT.

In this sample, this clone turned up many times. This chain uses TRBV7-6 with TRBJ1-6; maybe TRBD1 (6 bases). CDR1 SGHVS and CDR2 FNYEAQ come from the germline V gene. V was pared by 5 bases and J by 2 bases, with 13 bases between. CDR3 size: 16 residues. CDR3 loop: CASSPRGGTYNSPLHF. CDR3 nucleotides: TGTGCCAGCAGCCCGAGGGGGGGGACCTATAATTCACCCCTCCACTTT.

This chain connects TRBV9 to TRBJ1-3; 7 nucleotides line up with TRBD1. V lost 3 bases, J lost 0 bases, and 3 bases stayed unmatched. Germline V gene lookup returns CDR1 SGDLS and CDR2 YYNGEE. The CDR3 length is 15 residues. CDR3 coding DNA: TGTGCCAGCAGCGAAACAGGGGTCTCTGGAAACACCATATATTTT. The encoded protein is CASSETGVSGNTIYF.